This T cell receptor beta chain was captured by sequencing in a study of blood T cells in healthy people across ages. General observations from the study: Higher diversity, along with more naive CD4+ cells, distinguished long-lived donors from aged donors. Estimated diversity, derived from one million T cells, was regarded as an underestimate.

Using a J-beta primer mix together with a sample-barcoded 5' primer, a second PCR was run for roughly 7 to 12 cycles. TCRdb reprocessed the 5' RACE reads via MiXCR and lists one record per CDR3 protein. In the table there are hundreds of thousands of distinct CDR3 sequences, about 32% of which are singletons. Concerning this clonotype itself: Its specificity is unknown.

About 10 milliliters of peripheral blood were drawn from each donor. Total RNA was isolated from each sample in quantities of at least 5 micrograms. This CDR3 has 14 amino acids. The germline CDR1 and CDR2 sequences are DFQATT and SNEGSKA (reference sequence). V was clipped by 0 bases and J by 3 bases, with 12 bases between them. Sequencing was performed on blood. The V gene is TRBV20-1, the J gene TRBJ2-7; possibly TRBD1 for D (5 bases). The source of this sequence is an elderly woman in good health. CDR3 sequence (DNA): TGCAGTGCTAGAGATCCAGGGTTGAGCTACGAGCAGTACTTC. It encodes CSARDPGLSYEQYF.